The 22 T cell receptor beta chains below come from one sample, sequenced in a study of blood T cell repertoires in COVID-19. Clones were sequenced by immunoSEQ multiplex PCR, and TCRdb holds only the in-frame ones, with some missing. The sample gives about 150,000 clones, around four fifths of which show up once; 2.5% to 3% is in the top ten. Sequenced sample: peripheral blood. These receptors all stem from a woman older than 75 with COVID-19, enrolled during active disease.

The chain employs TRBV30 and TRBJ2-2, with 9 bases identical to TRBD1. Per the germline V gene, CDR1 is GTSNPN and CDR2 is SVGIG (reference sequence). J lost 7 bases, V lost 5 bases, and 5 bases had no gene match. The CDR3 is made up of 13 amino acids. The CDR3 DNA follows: TGTGCCTGGGGGGACAGGGTGAACGGGGAGCTGTTTTTT. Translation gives CAWGDRVNGELFF.

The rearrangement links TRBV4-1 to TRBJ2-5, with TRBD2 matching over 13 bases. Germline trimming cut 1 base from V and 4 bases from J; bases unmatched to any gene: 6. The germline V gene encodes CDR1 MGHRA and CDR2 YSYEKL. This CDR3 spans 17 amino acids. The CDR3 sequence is CASSQGSLAGGAETQYF. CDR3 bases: TGCGCCAGCAGCCAAGGGTCACTAGCGGGGGGGGCAGAGACCCAGTACTTC.

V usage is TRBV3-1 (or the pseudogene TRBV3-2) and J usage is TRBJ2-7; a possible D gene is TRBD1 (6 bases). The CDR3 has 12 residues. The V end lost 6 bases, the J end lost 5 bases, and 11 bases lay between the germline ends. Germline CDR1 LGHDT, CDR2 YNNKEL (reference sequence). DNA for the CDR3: TGTGCCAGCAGTCACAGGGACCACGAGCAGTACTTC. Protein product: CASSHRDHEQYF.

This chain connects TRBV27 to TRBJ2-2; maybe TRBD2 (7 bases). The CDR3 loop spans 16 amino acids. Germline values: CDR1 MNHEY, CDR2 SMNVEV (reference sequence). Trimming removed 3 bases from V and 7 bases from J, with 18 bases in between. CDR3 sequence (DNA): TGTGCCAGCAGTTTTTCGGTGGGGGGGCGCGGCGGGGAGCTGTTTTTT. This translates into CASSFSVGGRGGELFF.

The CDR3 loop reads CAKRTGGRSPQHF. CDR3 DNA sequence: TGCGCCAAAAGGACAGGGGGCCGTTCCCCCCAGCATTTT. The chain uses TRBV10-1 and TRBJ1-5; 11 bases agree with TRBD1. V lost 10 bases and J lost 10; bases outside the gene matches: 9. The V gene's germline CDR1 is WNHNN and CDR2 SYGVQD (reference sequence). The CDR3 extends over 13 amino acids.

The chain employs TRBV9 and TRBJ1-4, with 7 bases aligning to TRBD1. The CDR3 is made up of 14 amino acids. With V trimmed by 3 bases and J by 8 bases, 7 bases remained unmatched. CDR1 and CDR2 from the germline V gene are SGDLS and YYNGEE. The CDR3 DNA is TGTGCCAGCAGCGGGCAAGGAGGGGGCGAAAAACTGTTTTTT. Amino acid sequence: CASSGQGGGEKLFF.

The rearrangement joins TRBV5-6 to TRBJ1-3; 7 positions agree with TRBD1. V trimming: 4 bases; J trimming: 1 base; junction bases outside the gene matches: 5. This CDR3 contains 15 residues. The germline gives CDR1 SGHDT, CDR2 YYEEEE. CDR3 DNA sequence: TGTGCCAGCAGCCCGGGACAGCTTTCTGGAAACACCATATATTTT. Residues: CASSPGQLSGNTIYF.

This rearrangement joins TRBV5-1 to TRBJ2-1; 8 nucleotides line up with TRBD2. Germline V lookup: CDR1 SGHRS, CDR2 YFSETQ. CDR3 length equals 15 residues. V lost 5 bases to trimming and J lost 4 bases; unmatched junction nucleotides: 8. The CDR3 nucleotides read TGCGCCAGCAGAAACCTGGCGGGGGGATACAATGAGCAGTTCTTC. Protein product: CASRNLAGGYNEQFF.

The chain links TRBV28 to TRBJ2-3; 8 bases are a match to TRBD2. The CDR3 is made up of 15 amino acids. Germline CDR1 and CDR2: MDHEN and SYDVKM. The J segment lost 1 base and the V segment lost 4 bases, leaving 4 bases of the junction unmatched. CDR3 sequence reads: CASSSTSGGTDTQYF. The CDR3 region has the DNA TGTGCCAGCAGTTCCACTAGCGGTGGCACAGATACGCAGTATTTT.

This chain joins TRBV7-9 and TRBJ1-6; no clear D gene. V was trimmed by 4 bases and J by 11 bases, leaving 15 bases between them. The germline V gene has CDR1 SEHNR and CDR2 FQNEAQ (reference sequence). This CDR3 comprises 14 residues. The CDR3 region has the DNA TGTGCCAGCAGCTCCCACGGTGGGCCCACACCCCTCCACTTT. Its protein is CASSSHGGPTPLHF.

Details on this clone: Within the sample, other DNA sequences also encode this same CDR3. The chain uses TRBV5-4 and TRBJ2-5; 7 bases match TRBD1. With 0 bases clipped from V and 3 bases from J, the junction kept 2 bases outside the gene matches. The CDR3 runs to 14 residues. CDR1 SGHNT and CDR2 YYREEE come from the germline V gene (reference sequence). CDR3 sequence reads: CASSLGGTEETQYF. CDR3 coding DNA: TGTGCCAGCAGCTTGGGTGGGACAGAAGAGACCCAGTACTTC.

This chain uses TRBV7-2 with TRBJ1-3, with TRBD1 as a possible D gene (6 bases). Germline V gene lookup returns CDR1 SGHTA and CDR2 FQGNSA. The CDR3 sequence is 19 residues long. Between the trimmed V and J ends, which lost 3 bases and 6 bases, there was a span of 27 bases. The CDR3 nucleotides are TGTGCCAGCAGCTTCGTAGGGGGATTGGGGGGGCGCCTGGAAAACACCATATATTTT. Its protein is CASSFVGGLGGRLENTIYF.

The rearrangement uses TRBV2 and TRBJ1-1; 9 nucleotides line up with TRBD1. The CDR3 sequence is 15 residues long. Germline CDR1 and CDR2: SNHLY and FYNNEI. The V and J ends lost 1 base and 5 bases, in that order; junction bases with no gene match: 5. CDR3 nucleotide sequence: TGTGCCAGCAGTGAAGGTCGGGACAGGGTAACTGAAGCTTTCTTT. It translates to CASSEGRDRVTEAFF.

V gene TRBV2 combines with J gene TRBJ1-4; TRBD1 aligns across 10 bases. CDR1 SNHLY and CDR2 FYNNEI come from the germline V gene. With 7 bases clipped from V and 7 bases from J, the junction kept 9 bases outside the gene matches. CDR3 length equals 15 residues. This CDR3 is CASKKDRGVFEKLFF. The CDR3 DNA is TGTGCCAGCAAGAAGGACAGGGGGGTTTTTGAAAAACTGTTTTTT. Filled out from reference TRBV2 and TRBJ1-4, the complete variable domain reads EPEVTQTPSHQVTQMGQEVILRCVPISNHLYFYWYRQILGQKVEFLVSFYNNEISEKSEIFDDQFSVERPDGSNFTLKIRSTKLEDSAMYFCASKKDRGVFEKLFFGSGTQLSVL.

In nucleotides, the CDR3 is TGTGCCAGCAGCCAACCGTGGGACAATCCGAAGTCACCCCTCCACTTT. Residues: CASSQPWDNPKSPLHF. The chain links TRBV3-1 (or the pseudogene TRBV3-2) to TRBJ1-6; perhaps TRBD1 as D (6 bases). Per germline, CDR1 LGHDT and CDR2 YNNKEL (reference sequence). The CDR3 sequence is 16 residues long. V shed 2 bases and J shed 10 bases, with 18 bases lying between them.

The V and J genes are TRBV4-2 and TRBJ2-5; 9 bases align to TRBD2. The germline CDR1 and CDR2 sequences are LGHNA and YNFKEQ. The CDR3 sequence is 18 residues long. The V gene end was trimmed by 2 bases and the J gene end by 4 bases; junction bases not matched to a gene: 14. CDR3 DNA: TGTGCCAGCAGCCAAAACCTCAGGATTAGCGGGAGTCGAGAGACCCAGTACTTC. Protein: CASSQNLRISGSRETQYF.

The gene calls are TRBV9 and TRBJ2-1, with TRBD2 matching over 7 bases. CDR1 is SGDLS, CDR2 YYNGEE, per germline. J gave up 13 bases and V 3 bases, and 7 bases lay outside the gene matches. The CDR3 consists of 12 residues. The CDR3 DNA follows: TGTGCCAGCAGCGACTTGGGGGGACTACAGTTCTTC. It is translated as CASSDLGGLQFF.

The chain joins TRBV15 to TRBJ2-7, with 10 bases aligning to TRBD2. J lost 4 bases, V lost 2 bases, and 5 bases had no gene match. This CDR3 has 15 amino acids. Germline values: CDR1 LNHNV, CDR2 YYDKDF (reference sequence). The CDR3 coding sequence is TGTGCCACCAGCAGACCCGGACTAGCGGCATACGAGCAGTACTTC. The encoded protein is CATSRPGLAAYEQYF.

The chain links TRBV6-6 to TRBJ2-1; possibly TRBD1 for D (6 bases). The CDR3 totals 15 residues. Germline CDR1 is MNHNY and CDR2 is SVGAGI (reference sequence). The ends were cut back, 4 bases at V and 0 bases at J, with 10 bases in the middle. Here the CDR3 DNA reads TGTGCCAGCAGTTCCCAGGGGAGCTCCTACAATGAGCAGTTCTTC. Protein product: CASSSQGSSYNEQFF.

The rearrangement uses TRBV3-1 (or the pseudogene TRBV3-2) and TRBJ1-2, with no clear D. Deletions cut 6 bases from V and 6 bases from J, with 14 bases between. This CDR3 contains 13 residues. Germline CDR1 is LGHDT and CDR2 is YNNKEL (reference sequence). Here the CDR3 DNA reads TGTGCCAGCAGTCTGGAAGGGAGGGATGGCTACACCTTC. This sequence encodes CASSLEGRDGYTF.

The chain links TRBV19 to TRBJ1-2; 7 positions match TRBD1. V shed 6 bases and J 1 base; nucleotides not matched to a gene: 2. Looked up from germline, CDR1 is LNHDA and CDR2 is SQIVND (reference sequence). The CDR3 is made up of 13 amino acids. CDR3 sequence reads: CASSRDSNYGYTF. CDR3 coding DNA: TGTGCCAGTAGCCGGGACAGTAACTATGGCTACACCTTC.

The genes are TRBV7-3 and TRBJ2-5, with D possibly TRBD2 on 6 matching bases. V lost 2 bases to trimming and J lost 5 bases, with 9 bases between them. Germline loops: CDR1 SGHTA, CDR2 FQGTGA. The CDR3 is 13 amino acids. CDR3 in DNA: TGTGCCAGCAGCTTAGGAGGGCTGGAGACCCAGTACTTC. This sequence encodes CASSLGGLETQYF.